The present TCR beta chain was sequenced within a study of a mutant IDH1 vaccine in newly diagnosed glioma (dated by TCRdb to the early 2020s). Broadly, across the study: Vaccination was initiated 4-6 weeks after radiotherapy alone, or concurrently with temozolomide cycles in the chemotherapy-containing groups. Of the roughly 34 treated patients, roughly 62% were male and around 40% were female, and the mean age was roughly 40 years. Longitudinal TCRB deep sequencing was performed for roughly 25 treated patients wherever samples were available for exploratory analyses. Before enrollment, patients had received standard therapy of radiotherapy alone, temozolomide alone, or radiochemotherapy with temozolomide; most received the combination. Peripheral blood was drawn at six visits: V03 (baseline), V05, V07, V10, V12 and V13. The week-35 safety follow-up took place at visit V12, and the week-47 end of study took place at visit V13. Broader findings and caveats from the paper: It was noted by the authors that analyses of patient blood samples could not be reproduced owing to sample limitations. Immune responses induced by the vaccine were seen in 90% to 95% of patients across multiple MHC alleles. Selection of PBMC samples for TCRB deep sequencing was based on availability. Pseudoprogression seemed to be unrelated to changes in the top peripheral T cell clonotypes found by TCRB sequencing.

According to the study, the label for this sample's time point signals: week 35, safety follow-up. A 20-mer mutant IDH1 peptide at 300 micrograms in Montanide made up each vaccine dose, which was injected subcutaneously together with topical imiquimod. Patients were given eight vaccinations, in weeks 1, 3, 5, 7, 11, 15, 19 and 23, which matched visits V03 through V10. Newly diagnosed WHO grade 3 or 4 IDH1-mutant astrocytomas showing loss of nuclear ATRX were present in the donors. The samples were drawn from NOA16, a multicentre, single-arm, open-label phase I trial in Germany that tested a mutant IDH1 peptide vaccine in humans for the first time. Genomic DNA for TCRB sequencing was extracted from EDTA blood using the DNeasy Blood and Tissue Kit. Concerning this clone itself: Its antigen remains undetermined. It has no much larger one-base neighbor in the sample; base qualities were not kept.

CDR1 and CDR2 (SEHNR, FQNEAQ) derive from the germline V gene (reference sequence). V trim: 5 bases; J trim: 7 bases; unmatched bases: 11. The CDR3 spans 16 residues, from the cysteine through the phenylalanine. Of all the DNA, just the CDR3 is kept, 48 bases in frame from base 1. Library preparation was by the immunoSEQ multiplex PCR assay. The hsTCRB Kit was used according to the manufacturer's protocol to amplify rearranged TCR beta chain sequences. TCRB libraries were sequenced on an Illumina MiSeq. In the original analysis: The proprietary platform of the kit vendor was used for demultiplexing, trimming and gene mapping. The immuneACCESS repertoire file appears here via TCRdb, limited to in-frame rearrangements. These files lack a portion of the clones; in checked studies, under half of the deficit traces to unresolved V genes, and the cause of the others is not known. That table gives V, J and clone size, and the DNA gave D and trimming. The sample table shows about 32,000 clones, and around 82% are seen once. Jointly, the top ten make up about 11% of the sample.

The sequence is built from TRBV7-9 and TRBJ2-1; TRBD1 aligns with 10 central bases. The TCR originated in a woman in her forties with glioma. Sequencing used PBMCs, obtained from a glioma patient whose treatment included an IDH1 peptide vaccine. The DNA is as follows: TGTGCCAGCAGCCTCTCGGGTGGACAGGGGGGGAATGAGCAGTTCTTC. Translated, it reads CASSLSGGQGGNEQFF.